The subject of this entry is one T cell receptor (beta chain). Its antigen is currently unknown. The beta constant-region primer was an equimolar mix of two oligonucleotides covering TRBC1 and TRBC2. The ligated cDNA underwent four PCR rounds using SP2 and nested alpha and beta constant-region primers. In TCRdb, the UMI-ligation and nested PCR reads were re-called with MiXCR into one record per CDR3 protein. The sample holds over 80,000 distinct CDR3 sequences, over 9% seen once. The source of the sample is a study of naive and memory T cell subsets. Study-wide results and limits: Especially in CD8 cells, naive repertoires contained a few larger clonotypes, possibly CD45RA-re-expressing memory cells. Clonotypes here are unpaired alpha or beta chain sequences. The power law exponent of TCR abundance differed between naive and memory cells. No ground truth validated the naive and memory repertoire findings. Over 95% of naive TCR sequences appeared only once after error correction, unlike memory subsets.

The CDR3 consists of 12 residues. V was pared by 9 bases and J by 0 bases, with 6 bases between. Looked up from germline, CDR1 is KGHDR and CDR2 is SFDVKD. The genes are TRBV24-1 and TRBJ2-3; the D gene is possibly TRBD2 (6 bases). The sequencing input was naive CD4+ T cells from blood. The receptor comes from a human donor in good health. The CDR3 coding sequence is TGTGCCACCGGGAGGAGCACAGATACGCAGTATTTT. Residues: CATGRSTDTQYF.